This T cell receptor (beta chain) is from a study of regulatory T cells. Primers: 52 TRBV forward and 13 TRBJ reverse. Repertoires were generated with immunoSEQ multiplex PCR, while TCRdb's copy carries only in-frame clones and drops some. Of tens of thousands of clones in the sample, 85% to 95% were seen once. Study observations and caveats: In patients, unique TRB V-J pairs were restricted and V/J usage skewed, especially in Tregs. In CD3G-deficient patients, conventional CD4+ T cells were enriched for hydrophobic CDR3 residues at positions 6 and 7.

In this sample, this clone turned up once. The antigen is undetermined. Germline loops: CDR1 MNHEY, CDR2 SVGAGI. The CDR3 extends over 16 amino acids. Trimming removed 4 bases from V and 2 bases from J, with 18 bases in between. The V gene is TRBV6-5, the J gene TRBJ2-7; either TRBD1 or TRBD2 may fit D (5 bases each). Sample: conventional CD4+ T cells sorted from blood. The source is a child aged 2 to 10 with CD3G deficiency. This CDR3 is CASSFRRDGLTYEQYF. The CDR3 bases are TGTGCCAGCAGTTTCCGCCGGGACGGACTGACCTACGAGCAGTACTTC.